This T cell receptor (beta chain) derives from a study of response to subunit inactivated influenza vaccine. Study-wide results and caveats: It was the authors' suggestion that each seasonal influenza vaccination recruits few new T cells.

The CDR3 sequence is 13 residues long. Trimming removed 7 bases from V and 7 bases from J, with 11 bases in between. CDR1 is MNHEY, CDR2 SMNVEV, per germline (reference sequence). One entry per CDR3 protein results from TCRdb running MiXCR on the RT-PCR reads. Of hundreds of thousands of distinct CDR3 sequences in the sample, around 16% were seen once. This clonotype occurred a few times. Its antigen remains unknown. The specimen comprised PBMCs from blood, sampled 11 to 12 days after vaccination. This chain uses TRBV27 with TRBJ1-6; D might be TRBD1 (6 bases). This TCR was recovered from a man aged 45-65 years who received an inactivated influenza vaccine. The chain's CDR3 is CASNDRTNSPLHF. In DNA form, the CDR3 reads TGTGCCAGCAACGACAGGACCAATTCACCCCTCCACTTT.